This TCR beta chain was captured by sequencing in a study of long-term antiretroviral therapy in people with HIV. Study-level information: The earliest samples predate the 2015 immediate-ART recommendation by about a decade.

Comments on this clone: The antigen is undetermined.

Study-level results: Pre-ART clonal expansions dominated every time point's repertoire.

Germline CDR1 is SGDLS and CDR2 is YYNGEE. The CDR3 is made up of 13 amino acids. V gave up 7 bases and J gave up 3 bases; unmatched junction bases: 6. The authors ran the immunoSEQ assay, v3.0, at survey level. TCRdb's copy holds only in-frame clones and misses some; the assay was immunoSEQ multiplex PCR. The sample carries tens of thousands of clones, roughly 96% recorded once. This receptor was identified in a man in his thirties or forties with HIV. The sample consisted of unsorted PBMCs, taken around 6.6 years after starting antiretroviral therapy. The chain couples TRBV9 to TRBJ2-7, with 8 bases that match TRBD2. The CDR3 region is CASPWGLDYEQYF. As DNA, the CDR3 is TGTGCCAGCCCCTGGGGACTAGACTACGAGCAGTACTTC.